This T cell receptor beta chain was observed in a study of technical replicates of blood from several donors. CDR1 and CDR2 from the germline V gene are MNHEY and SVGAGI. The CDR3 totals 14 residues. Trimming took 7 bases from V and 4 from J; bases not matched to a gene: 9. This table comes from immunoSEQ multiplex PCR, and its TCRdb copy is limited to in-frame clones, with some not included. The repertoire holds tens of thousands of clones, with around 96% as singletons. The chain is built from TRBV6-5 and TRBJ1-2; TRBD1 matches at 7 bases. The sample taken for sequencing was T cells isolated from PBMCs. This sequence originates from a human donor in good health. This CDR3 reads CASTPAQGFYGYTF. The CDR3 coding sequence is TGTGCCAGCACCCCCGCACAGGGGTTCTATGGCTACACCTTC.